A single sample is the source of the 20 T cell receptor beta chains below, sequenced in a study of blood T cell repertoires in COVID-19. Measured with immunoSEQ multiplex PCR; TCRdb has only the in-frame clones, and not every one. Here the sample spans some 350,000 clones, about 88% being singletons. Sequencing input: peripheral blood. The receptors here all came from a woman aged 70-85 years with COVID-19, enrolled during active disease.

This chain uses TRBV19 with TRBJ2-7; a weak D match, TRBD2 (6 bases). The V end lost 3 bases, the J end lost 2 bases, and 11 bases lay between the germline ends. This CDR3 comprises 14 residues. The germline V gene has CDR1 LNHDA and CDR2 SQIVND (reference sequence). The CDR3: CASSMGWGAYEQYF. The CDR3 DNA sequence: TGTGCCAGTAGTATGGGTTGGGGGGCCTACGAGCAGTACTTC.

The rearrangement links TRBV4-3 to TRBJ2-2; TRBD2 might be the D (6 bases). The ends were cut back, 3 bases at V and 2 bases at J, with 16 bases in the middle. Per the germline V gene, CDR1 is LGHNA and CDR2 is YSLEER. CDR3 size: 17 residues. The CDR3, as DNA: TGCGCCAGCAGCCAGTTAAGTTGGGAGGATAACACCGGGGAGCTGTTTTTT. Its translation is CASSQLSWEDNTGELFF.

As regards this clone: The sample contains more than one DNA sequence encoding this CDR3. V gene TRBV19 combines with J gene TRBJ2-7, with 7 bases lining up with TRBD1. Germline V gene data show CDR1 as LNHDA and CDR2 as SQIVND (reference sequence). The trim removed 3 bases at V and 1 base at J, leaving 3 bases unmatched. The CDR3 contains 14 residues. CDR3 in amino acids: CASSIGRGSYEQYF. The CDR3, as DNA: TGTGCCAGTAGTATTGGCAGGGGGTCCTACGAGCAGTACTTC.

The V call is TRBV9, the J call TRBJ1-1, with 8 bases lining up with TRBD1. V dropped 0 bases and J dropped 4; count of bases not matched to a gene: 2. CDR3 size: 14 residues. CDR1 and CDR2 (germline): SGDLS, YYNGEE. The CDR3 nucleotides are TGTGCCAGCAGCGTAGACAGGGGGGTCACTGAAGCTTTCTTT. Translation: CASSVDRGVTEAFF.

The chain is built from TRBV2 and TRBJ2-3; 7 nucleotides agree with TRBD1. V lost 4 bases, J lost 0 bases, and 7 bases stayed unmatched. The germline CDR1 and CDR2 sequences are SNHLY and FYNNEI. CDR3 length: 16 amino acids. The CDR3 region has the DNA TGTGCCAGCAGTGCCCTCACAGGGGAGAGCACAGATACGCAGTATTTT. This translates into CASSALTGESTDTQYF.

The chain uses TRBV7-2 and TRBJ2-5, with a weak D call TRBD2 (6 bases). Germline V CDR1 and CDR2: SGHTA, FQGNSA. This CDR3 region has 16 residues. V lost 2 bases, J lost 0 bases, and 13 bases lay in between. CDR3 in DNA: TGTGCCAGCAGCTTACGGAGCGGAGGGTACCAAGAGACCCAGTACTTC. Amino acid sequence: CASSLRSGGYQETQYF.

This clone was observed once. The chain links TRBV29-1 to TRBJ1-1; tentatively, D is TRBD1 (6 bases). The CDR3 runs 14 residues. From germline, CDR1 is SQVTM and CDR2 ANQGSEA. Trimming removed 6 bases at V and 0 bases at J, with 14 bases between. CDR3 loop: CSVVRTDLNTEAFF. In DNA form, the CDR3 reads TGCAGCGTCGTTAGGACAGATCTGAACACTGAAGCTTTCTTT.

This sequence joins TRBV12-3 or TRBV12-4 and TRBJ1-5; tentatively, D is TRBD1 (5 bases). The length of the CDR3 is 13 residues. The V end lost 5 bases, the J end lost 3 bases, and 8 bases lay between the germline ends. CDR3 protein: CASSKQVNQPQHF. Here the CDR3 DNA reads TGTGCCAGCAGTAAACAGGTCAATCAGCCCCAGCATTTT.

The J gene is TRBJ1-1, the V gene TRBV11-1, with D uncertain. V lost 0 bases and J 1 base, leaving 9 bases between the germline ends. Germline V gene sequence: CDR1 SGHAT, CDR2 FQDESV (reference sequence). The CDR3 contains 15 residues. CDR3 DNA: TGTGCCAGCAGCTTAGCTGACTTCGGGAACACTGAAGCTTTCTTT. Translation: CASSLADFGNTEAFF.

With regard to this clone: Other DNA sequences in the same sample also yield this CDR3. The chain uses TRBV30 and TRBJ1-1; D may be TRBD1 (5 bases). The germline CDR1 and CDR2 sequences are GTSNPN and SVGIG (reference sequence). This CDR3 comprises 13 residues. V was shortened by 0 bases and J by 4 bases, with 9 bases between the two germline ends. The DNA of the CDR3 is TGTGCCTGGAGTGTACGGAGGGGCACTGAAGCTTTCTTT. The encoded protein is CAWSVRRGTEAFF.

This CDR3 reads CASSSARGNTEAFF. The CDR3 DNA reads as TGTGCCAGCAGCTCTGCCCGGGGAAACACTGAAGCTTTCTTT. J is TRBJ1-1 and V is TRBV9; D gene ambiguous. Germline-derived CDR1 and CDR2 are SGDLS and YYNGEE. The V end lost 4 bases, the J end lost 2 bases, and 12 bases lay between the germline ends. The CDR3 sequence is 14 residues long.

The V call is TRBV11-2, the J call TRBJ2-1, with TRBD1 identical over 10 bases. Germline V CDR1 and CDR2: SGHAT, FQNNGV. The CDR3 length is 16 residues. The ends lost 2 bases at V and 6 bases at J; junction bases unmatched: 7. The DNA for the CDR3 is TGTGCCAGCAGCTTAAGGTCGGGACAGGGGAGCAATGAGCAGTTCTTC. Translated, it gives CASSLRSGQGSNEQFF.

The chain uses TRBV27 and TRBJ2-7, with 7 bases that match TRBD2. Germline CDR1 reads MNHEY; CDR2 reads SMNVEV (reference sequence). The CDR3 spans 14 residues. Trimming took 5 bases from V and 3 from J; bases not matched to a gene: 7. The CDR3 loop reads CASSLLADIYEQYF. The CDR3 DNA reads TGTGCCAGCAGTCTCCTAGCGGACATCTACGAGCAGTACTTC.

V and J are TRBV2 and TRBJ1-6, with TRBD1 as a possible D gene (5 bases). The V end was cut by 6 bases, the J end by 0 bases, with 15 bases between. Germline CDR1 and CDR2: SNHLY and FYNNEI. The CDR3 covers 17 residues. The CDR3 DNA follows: TGTGCCAGCAGGGTGACAGCCACGAGCTCCTATAATTCACCCCTCCACTTT. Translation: CASRVTATSSYNSPLHF.

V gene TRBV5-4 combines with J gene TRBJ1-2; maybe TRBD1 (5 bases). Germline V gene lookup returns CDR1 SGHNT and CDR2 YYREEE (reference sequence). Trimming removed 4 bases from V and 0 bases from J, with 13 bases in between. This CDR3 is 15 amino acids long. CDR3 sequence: CASSHRDSSNYGYTF. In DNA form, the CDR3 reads TGTGCCAGCAGCCACCGAGACAGCTCTAACTATGGCTACACCTTC.

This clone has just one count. CDR3 sequence: CASGEGRGSATEAFF. DNA for the CDR3: TGTGCCAGCGGCGAAGGTAGAGGGTCAGCCACTGAAGCTTTCTTT. The chain joins TRBV9 to TRBJ1-1; D is unclear. Trimming cost V 7 bases and J 4 bases, with 20 bases left between them. The CDR3 runs to 15 residues. Germline values: CDR1 SGDLS, CDR2 YYNGEE.

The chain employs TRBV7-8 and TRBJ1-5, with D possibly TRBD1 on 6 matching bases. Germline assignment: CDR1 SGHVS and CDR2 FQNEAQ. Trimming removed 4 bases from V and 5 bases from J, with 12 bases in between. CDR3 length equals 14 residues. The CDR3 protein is CASSWTDTDQPQHF. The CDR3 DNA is TGTGCCAGCAGCTGGACAGATACCGATCAGCCCCAGCATTTT.

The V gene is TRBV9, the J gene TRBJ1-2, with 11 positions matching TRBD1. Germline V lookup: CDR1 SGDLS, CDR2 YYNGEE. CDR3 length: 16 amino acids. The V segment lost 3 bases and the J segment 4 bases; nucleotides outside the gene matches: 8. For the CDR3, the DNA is TGTGCCAGCAGCGCGCCCGGGACAGGGGGACGCTATGGCTACACCTTC. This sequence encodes CASSAPGTGGRYGYTF.

CDR3 amino acids: CASSLGEGSNEKLFF. CDR3 nucleotide sequence: TGCGCCAGCAGCTTGGGAGAGGGCTCTAATGAAAAACTGTTTTTT. The chain combines TRBV5-1 with TRBJ1-4; D unresolved. CDR1 and CDR2 from the germline V gene are SGHRS and YFSETQ. The CDR3 runs to 15 residues. V lost 0 bases, J lost 3 bases, and 9 bases lay in between.

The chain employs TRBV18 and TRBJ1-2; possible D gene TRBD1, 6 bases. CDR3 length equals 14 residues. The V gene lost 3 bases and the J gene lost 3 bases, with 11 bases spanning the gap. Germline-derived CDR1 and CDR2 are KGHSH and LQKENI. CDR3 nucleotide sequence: TGTGCCAGCTCACCCACGGCAGGGGACTATGGCTACACCTTC. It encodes CASSPTAGDYGYTF.